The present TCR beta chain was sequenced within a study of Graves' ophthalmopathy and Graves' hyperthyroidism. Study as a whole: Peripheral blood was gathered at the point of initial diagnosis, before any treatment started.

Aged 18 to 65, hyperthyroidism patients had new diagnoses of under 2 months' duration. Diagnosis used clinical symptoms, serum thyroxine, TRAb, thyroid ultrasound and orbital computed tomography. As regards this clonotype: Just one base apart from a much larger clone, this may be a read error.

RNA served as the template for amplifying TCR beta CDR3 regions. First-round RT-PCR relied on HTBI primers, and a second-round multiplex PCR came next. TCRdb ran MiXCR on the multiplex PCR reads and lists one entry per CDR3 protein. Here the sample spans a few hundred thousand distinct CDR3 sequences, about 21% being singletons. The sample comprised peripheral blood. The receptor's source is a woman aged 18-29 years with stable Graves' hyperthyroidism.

The CDR3 DNA follows: TGTGCCAGCAGTCCGTCCGAGACAGGGGGCTACGAGCAGTACTTC. Residues: CASSPSETGGYEQYF. V gene TRBV28 combines with J gene TRBJ2-7; 9 bases match TRBD1. V gave up 5 bases and J gave up 3 bases; unmatched junction bases: 8. This CDR3 spans 15 amino acids. Germline CDR1 is MDHEN and CDR2 is SYDVKM.